This T cell receptor (beta chain) was obtained from a study of blood T cell repertoires in COVID-19. On the study more broadly: From T cells, B-cell-depleted T cells, or PBMCs came the material, which was cDNA or gDNA.

Only in-frame clones appear in the TCRdb table, and some are missing; sequencing was by immunoSEQ multiplex PCR. The table lists 100,000 or so clones, just under 80% of them singletons. The junction had 7 bases not matched to a gene; V was cut back by 0 bases and J by 6 bases. From germline, CDR1 is LGHNA and CDR2 YSLEER. This CDR3 is 16 amino acids long. The sequencing sample was made of peripheral blood. The genes are TRBV4-3 and TRBJ2-2; 7 bases fit TRBD1. This receptor was obtained from a man between 65 and 80 years old with active or convalescent COVID-19. CDR3 bases: TGCGCCAGCAGCCAAGATGACAGGGTGGGGCCCGGGGAGCTGTTTTTT. It translates to CASSQDDRVGPGELFF.